The 15 T cell receptor beta chains below were found in one sample sequenced in a study of blood T cell repertoires in COVID-19. Sequenced by immunoSEQ multiplex PCR; TCRdb stores in-frame clones only, minus some. This sample has 150,000 or so clones, with 80% to 85% found just once. Sample: PBMCs or T cells enriched from blood (not recorded which). These receptors were taken from a man between 70 and 80 years old who had been exposed to COVID-19.

This clone was recorded once. The V and J genes are TRBV6-5 and TRBJ2-1; the match to TRBD1 covers 7 bases. The CDR3 contains 14 residues. The V and J ends lost 5 bases and 3 bases, in that order; junction bases with no gene match: 4. Germline V gene lookup returns CDR1 MNHEY and CDR2 SVGAGI. CDR3 region: CASSTGTDYNEQFF. Written as DNA, the CDR3 is TGTGCCAGCAGTACCGGGACAGACTACAATGAGCAGTTCTTC.

The V gene is TRBV5-1, the J gene TRBJ1-1, with D possibly matching TRBD1 (5 bases). This CDR3 has 13 amino acids. Germline loops: CDR1 SGHRS, CDR2 YFSETQ. V was clipped by 0 bases and J by 6 bases, with 9 bases between them. CDR3 sequence (DNA): TGCGCCAGCAGCTTGGGACAGAAAGCTGAAGCTTTCTTT. This sequence encodes CASSLGQKAEAFF.

The chain combines TRBV12-3 or TRBV12-4 with TRBJ1-1, with TRBD1 matching 9 bases. The CDR3 extends over 13 amino acids. J was trimmed by 4 bases and V by 3 bases; bases with no gene match: 0. Here the CDR3 DNA reads TGTGCCAGCAGTTTGGGACAGGGCACTGAAGCTTTCTTT. This translates into CASSLGQGTEAFF.

The chain recombines TRBV7-9 with TRBJ1-2; possible D gene TRBD1, 5 bases. The V gene's germline CDR1 is SEHNR and CDR2 FQNEAQ (reference sequence). CDR3 size: 15 residues. V shed 6 bases and J shed 0 bases, with 14 bases lying between them. DNA for the CDR3: TGTGCCAGCAGGCTGGAGGGGTTAGCTAACTATGGCTACACCTTC. It specifies CASRLEGLANYGYTF.

The chain carries TRBV19 and TRBJ2-2; 12 bases are a match to TRBD1. V lost 5 bases and J lost 6; bases outside the gene matches: 13. The CDR3 is made up of 18 amino acids. Germline V lookup: CDR1 LNHDA, CDR2 SQIVND (reference sequence). The CDR3 protein is CASSPYPGQGASSGELFF. The DNA for the CDR3 is TGTGCCAGTAGTCCGTACCCGGGACAGGGGGCTTCGTCCGGGGAGCTGTTTTTT.

The chain couples TRBV28 to TRBJ2-4; 16 bases agree with TRBD2. This CDR3 is built from 16 residues. With 3 bases clipped from V and 4 bases from J, the junction kept 0 bases outside the gene matches. Germline CDR1 reads MDHEN; CDR2 reads SYDVKM. CDR3 DNA: TGTGCCAGCAGTTTGGGACTAGCGGGGGGGAAAAACATTCAGTACTTC. Translating gives CASSLGLAGGKNIQYF.

The chain joins TRBV5-1 to TRBJ1-2; TRBD1 might be the D (6 bases). The germline V and J ends were trimmed by 4 bases and 2 bases, with 12 bases remaining between them. The germline V gene encodes CDR1 SGHRS and CDR2 YFSETQ. CDR3 length: 14 residues. CDR3 amino acids: CASSARTANYGYTF. The CDR3 DNA is TGCGCCAGCAGCGCAAGGACAGCGAACTATGGCTACACCTTC.

V usage is TRBV28 and J usage is TRBJ2-7, with 15 positions matching TRBD2. Germline CDR1 reads MDHEN; CDR2 reads SYDVKM. V gave up 6 bases and J gave up 13 bases; unmatched junction bases: 10. The CDR3 runs to 14 residues. CDR3 in DNA: TGTGCCAGCAGCCCCGGGACTAGCGGGGGGATTCTATACTTC. Its translation is CASSPGTSGGILYF.

This clone has only one observation. V and J are TRBV12-2 and TRBJ2-1; the tabulated D call, TRBD1, remains unverified against the DNA. TRBV12-2 is an annotated pseudogene. The CDR3 sequence is 15 residues long. This chain's CDR3 is CASRLAGTAVNEQFF. CDR3 sequence (DNA): TGTGCAAGTCGCCTCGCCGGGACAGCCGTCAATGAGCAGTTCTTC.

The chain employs TRBV18 and TRBJ2-7, with 8 bases that match TRBD1. After removal of 3 bases from V and 2 bases from J, the junction contained 9 bases not matched to a gene. Germline-derived CDR1 and CDR2 are KGHSH and LQKENI. The CDR3 sequence is 16 residues long. CDR3 sequence reads: CASSPSEGQVPYEQYF. The DNA of the CDR3 is TGTGCCAGCTCACCCTCCGAGGGACAGGTACCCTACGAGCAGTACTTC.

V usage is TRBV2 and J usage is TRBJ2-5; 8 positions agree with TRBD1. V trimming: 7 bases; J trimming: 4 bases; junction bases outside the gene matches: 5. Germline-derived CDR1 and CDR2 are SNHLY and FYNNEI. The CDR3 has 13 amino acids. The CDR3 sequence is CASMGGQGETQYF. For the CDR3, the DNA is TGTGCCAGCATGGGAGGACAGGGAGAGACCCAGTACTTC.

The rearrangement links TRBV13 to TRBJ2-2; possible D gene TRBD2, 6 bases. V was trimmed by 3 bases and J by 4 bases, leaving 9 bases between them. The germline V gene has CDR1 PRHDT and CDR2 FYEKMQ (reference sequence). This CDR3 comprises 14 residues. This CDR3 is CASSLSGVTGELFF. The CDR3 coding sequence is TGTGCCAGCAGCTTGTCGGGGGTCACCGGGGAGCTGTTTTTT.

With respect to this clone: The same CDR3 is also encoded by other DNA sequences in this sample. J is TRBJ1-1 and V is TRBV7-8, with D perhaps TRBD1 (6 bases). CDR3 length: 14 amino acids. Germline CDR1 reads SGHVS; CDR2 reads FQNEAQ. With 1 base removed from V and 0 bases from J, the gap between germline ends came to 6 bases. CDR3 protein: CASSLGTVNTEAFF. The CDR3 nucleotides read TGTGCCAGCAGCTTAGGGACAGTGAACACTGAAGCTTTCTTT.

This clone was counted between two and nine times. The rearrangement uses TRBV7-9 and TRBJ1-1; 11 bases line up with TRBD1. CDR3 size: 14 residues. The J segment lost 4 bases and the V segment lost 6 bases, leaving 4 bases of the junction unmatched. Germline V gene lookup returns CDR1 SEHNR and CDR2 FQNEAQ (reference sequence). The CDR3, as DNA: TGTGCCAGCAGGTCCGGGACAGGGGGCACTGAAGCTTTCTTT. Its protein is CASRSGTGGTEAFF.

This CDR3 reads CATSRRQGPNTGELFF. DNA of the CDR3: TGTGCCACCAGCAGAAGACAGGGTCCCAACACCGGGGAGCTGTTTTTT. The V call is TRBV15, the J call TRBJ2-2, with 7 bases lining up with TRBD1. There are 16 residues in the CDR3. Germline V gene lookup returns CDR1 LNHNV and CDR2 YYDKDF (reference sequence). Trimming at V came to 2 bases and at J to 2 bases, leaving 5 bases not matched to a gene.